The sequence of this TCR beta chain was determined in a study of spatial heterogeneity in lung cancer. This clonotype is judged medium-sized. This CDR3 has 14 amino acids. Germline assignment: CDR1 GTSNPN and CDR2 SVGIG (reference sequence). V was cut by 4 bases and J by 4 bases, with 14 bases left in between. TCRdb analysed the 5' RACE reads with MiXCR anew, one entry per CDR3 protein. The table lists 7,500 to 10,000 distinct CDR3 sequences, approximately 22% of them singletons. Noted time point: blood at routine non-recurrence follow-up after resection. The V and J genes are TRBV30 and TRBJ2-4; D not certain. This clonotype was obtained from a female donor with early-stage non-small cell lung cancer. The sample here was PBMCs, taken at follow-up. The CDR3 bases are TGTGCCTGGAATGTGGGATCAAAGAAAAACATTCAGTACTTC. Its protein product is CAWNVGSKKNIQYF.